The clone carrying this TCR beta chain occurred many times. Its specificity is not known. Germline lookup yields CDR1 SNHLY and CDR2 FYNNEI. Trimming at V came to 5 bases and at J to 0 bases, leaving 14 bases not matched to a gene. CDR3 length equals 19 residues. Researchers attached unique molecular identifiers to individual cDNA molecules. TCRdb re-analysed the 5' RACE reads in MiXCR, keeping a single row per CDR3 protein. The data show tens of thousands of distinct CDR3 sequences, 3.5% to 5.5% seen once. The entry originates in a study of early T cells in non-severe SARS-CoV-2 infection. Overall study context: The authors sequenced bulk RNA from unsorted whole blood, leaving chains unpaired.

Overall study findings and caveats: Matching against VDJdb likely underestimated virus-specific expansions, favoring anti-spike CD8.

This chain uses TRBV2 with TRBJ2-5, with 11 bases fitting TRBD1. The sample was whole blood, taken at baseline. This clonotype was sampled from an adult who was a healthcare worker with PCR-confirmed SARS-CoV-2 infection or an uninfected control (not recorded which). The CDR3 loop reads CASSTGWDRGKFDQETQYF. The CDR3 nucleotides are TGTGCCAGCAGTACGGGCTGGGACAGGGGGAAATTCGACCAAGAGACCCAGTACTTC.